The T cell receptor (beta chain) under discussion was sequenced for a study of blood T cell repertoires in COVID-19. Overall study context: Sites across the United States, Italy and Spain contributed samples from acute and convalescent COVID-19. The cDNA or gDNA used as material had been derived from T cells, B-cell-depleted T cells, or PBMCs.

In the original analysis: Amplification with reference gene primers provided the estimates of nucleated cell counts. The data were produced by immunoSEQ multiplex PCR, yet TCRdb's version contains in-frame clones alone and is incomplete. V, J and clone size are taken as reported in that table, and D and trimming were inferred from the DNA itself. The sample has 30,000 to 45,000 clones; approximately 78% are singletons. Germline V lookup: CDR1 SGHDN, CDR2 FVKESK. This CDR3 has 16 residues. Trimming stripped 1 base from V and 0 bases from J, with 11 bases between. Concerning this clone itself: This CDR3 is also generated by other DNA sequences in the sample.

This chain connects TRBV14 to TRBJ2-3; a weak D match, TRBD1 (5 bases). The source is a human donor in a cohort sampled during active or convalescent COVID-19. The donor label of this sample is uncertain. Material for sequencing was peripheral blood. The CDR3 bases are TGTGCCAGCAGCCAAGGAGGCAGGGCGAGCACAGATACGCAGTATTTT. It is translated as CASSQGGRASTDTQYF.